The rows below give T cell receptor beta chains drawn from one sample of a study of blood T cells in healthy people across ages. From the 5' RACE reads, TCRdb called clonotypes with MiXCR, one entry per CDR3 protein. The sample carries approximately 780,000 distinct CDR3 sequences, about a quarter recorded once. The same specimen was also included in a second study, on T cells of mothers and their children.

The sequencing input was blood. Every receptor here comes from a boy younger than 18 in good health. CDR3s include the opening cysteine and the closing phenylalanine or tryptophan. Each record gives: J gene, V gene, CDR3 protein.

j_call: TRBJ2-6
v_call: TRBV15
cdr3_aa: CATSRDTGGGSGANVLTF

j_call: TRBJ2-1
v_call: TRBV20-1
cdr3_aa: CSAPGLYNEQFF

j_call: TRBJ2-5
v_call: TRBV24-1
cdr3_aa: CATSAVGQGIVTQYF

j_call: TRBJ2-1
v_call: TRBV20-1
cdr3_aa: CSAIYNEQFF

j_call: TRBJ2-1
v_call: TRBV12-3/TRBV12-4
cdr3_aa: CASNQRAGGGNEQFF

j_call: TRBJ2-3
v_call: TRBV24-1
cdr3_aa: CATSDTGQSTDTQYF

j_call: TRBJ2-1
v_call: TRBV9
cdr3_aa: CASSVDTAVGEQFF

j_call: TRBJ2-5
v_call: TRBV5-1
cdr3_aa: CASSFNPGVQETQYF

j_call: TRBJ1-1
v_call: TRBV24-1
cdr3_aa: CATSDSGKDGTEAFF

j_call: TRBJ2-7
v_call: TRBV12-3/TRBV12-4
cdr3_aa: CASRDSGGSYEQYF

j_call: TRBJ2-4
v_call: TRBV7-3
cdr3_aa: CASSLKGGGGNIQYF

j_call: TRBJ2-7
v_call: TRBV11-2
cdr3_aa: CASSPGTSMSYEQYF

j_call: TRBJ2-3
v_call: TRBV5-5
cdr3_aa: CASSMGDRSTDTQYF

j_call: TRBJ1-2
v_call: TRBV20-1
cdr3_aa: CSAQKSGLANYGYTF

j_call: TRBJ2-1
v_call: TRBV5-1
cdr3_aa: CASSLASASGGGNEQFF

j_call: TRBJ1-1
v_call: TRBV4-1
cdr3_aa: CASGKPLGQENTEAFF

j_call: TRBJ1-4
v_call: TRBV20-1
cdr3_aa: CSAPDGMGKLFF

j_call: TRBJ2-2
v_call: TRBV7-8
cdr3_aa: CASSKRGDHGELFF

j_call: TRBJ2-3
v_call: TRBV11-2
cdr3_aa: CASSLGTSGVLDTQYF

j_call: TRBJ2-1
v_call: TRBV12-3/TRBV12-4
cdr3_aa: CASRVQGVHNEQFF

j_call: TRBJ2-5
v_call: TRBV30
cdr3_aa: CAWSGQKQGPKTQYF

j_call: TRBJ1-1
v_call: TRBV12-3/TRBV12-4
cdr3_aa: CASSLAGAPRTEAFF

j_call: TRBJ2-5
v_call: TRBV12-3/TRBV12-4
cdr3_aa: CASSLWAGEETQYF

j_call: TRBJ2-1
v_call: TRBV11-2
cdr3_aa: CASSLDQGGHNEQFF

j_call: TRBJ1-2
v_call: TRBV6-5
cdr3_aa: CASSLQGQYGYTF

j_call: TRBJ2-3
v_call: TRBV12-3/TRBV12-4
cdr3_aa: CGSSLVDTQYF

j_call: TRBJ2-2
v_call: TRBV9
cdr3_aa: CASSVPGLAGGFGELFF

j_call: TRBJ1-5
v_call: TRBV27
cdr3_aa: CDGWGNSNQPQHF

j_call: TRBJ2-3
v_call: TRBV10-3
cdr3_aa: CAISLTGQATDTQYF

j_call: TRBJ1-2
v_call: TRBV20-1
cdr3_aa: CSASGSDYGYTF

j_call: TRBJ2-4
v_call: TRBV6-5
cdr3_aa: CASSYGFQVLAKNIQYF

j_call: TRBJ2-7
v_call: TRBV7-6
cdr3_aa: CASSRGTGGLSSREQYF

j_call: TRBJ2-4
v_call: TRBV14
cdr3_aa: CASSQYRGRIQYF

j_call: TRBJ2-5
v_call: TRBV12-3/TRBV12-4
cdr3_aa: CASTSGGVRGAQYF

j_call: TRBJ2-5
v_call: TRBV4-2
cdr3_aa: CVSSRPPSGGVQETQYF

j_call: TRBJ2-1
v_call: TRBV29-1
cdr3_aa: CSAPRGAYNEQFF

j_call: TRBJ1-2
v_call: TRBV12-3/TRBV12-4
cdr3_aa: CASSFPDRGGGYTF

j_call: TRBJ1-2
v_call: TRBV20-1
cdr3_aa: CSASRDRSNYGYTF

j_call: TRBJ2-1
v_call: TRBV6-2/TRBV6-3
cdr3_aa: CASSPNDPRLAGLPYNEQFF

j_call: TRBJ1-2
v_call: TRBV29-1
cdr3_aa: CISAGTRVNYGYTF

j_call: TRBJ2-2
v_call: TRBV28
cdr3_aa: CASSLGRRNTGELFF

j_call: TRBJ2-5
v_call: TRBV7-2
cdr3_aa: CASSFLGGGGGETQYF

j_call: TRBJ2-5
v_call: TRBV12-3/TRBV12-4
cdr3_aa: CASSSRADQETQYF

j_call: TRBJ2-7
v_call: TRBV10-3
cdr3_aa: CAISRQGMSYEQYF

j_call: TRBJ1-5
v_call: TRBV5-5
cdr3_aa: CASSFETGFPLGNQPQHF

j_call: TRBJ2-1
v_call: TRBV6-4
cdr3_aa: CASSDRLNNEQFF

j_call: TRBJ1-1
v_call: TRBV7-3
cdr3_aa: CASSLYPGENTEAFF

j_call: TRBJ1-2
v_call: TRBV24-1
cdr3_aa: CATSGENYGYTF

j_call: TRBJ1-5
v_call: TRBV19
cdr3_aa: CASSIATEGQPQHF

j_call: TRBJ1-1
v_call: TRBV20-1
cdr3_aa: CSARWGKYDTEAFF

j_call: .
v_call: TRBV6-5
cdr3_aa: CASSSWTGGGWFDEQFF

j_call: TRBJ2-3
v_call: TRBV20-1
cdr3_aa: CSAREAEGTDTQYF

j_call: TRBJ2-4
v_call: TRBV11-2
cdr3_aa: CASSSDRGAKNIQYF

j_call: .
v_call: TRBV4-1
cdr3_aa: CASSPTEGSYEQYF

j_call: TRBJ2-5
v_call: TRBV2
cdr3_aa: CASSGEGLARETQYF

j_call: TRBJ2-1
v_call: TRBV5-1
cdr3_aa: CASSSIGNEQFF

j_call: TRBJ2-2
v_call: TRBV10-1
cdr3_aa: CASRPRTTTGELFF